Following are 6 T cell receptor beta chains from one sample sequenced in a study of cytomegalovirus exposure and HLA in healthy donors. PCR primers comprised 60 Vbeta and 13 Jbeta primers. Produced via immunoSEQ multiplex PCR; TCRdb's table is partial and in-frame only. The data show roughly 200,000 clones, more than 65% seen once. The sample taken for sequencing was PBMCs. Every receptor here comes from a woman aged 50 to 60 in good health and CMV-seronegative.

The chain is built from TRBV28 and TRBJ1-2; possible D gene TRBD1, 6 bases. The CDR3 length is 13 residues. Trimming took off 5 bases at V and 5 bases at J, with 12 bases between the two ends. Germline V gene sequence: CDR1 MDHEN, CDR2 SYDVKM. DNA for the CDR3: TGTGCCAGCAGTCCCGGACAGCTTTATGGCTACACCTTC. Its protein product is CASSPGQLYGYTF.

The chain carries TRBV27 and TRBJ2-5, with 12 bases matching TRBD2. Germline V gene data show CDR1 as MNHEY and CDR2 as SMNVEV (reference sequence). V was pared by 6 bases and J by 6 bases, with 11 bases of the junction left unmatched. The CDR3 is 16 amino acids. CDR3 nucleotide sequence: TGTGCCAGCAGCCTCCTAGCGGGGGGGCCGCCACAGACCCAGTACTTC. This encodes CASSLLAGGPPQTQYF.

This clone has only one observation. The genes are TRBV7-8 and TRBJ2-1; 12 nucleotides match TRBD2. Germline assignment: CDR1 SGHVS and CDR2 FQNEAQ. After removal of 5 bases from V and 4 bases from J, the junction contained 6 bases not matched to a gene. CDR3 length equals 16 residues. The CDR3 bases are TGTGCCAGCAGCCCCGGGACTAGCGGGCTTTACAATGAGCAGTTCTTC. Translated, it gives CASSPGTSGLYNEQFF.

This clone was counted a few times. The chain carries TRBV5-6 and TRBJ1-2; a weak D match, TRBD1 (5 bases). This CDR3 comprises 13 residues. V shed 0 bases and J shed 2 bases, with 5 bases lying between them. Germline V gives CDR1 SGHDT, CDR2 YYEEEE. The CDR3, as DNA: TGTGCCAGCAGCTTGGACAGGAACTATGGCTACACCTTC. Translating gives CASSLDRNYGYTF.

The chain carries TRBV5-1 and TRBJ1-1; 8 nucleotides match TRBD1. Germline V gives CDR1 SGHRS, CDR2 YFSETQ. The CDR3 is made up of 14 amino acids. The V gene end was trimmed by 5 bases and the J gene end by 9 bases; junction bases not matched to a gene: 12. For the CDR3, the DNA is TGCGCCAGCAGTGGGTCAATAGGACAGGGAAAAGCTTTCTTT. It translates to CASSGSIGQGKAFF.

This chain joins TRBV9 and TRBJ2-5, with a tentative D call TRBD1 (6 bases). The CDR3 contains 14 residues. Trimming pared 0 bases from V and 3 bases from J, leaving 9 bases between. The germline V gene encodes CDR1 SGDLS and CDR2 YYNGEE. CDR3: CASSVGRTEETQYF. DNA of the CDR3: TGTGCCAGCAGCGTAGGCCGGACAGAAGAGACCCAGTACTTC.